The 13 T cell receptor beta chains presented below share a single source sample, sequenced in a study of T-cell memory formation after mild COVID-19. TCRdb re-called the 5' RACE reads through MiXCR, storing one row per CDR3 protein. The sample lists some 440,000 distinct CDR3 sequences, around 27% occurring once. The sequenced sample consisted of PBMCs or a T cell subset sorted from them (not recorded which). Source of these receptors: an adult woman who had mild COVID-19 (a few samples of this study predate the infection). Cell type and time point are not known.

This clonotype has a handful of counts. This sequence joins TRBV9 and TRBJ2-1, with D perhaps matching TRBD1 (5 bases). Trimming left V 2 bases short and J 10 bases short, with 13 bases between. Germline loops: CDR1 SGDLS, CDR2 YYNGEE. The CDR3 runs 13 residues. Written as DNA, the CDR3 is TGTGCCAGCAGCGTGGGGCCCGTTGGCGAGCAGTTCTTC. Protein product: CASSVGPVGEQFF.

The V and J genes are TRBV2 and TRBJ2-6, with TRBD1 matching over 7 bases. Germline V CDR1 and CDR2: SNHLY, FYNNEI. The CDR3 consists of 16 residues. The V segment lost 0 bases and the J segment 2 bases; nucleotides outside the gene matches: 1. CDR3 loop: CASSEAQGAGANVLTF. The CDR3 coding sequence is TGTGCCAGCAGTGAAGCGCAGGGGGCTGGGGCCAACGTCCTGACTTTC.

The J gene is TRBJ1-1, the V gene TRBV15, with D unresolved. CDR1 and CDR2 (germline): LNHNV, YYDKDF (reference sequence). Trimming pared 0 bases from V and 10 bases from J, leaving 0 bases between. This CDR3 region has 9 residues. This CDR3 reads CATSREAFF. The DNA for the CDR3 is TGTGCCACCAGCAGAGAAGCTTTCTTT. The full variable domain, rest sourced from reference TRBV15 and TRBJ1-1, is DAMVIQNPRYQVTQFGKPVTLSCSQTLNHNVMYWYQQKSSQAPKLLFHYYDKDFNNEADTPDNFQSRRPNTSFCFLDIRSPGLGDTAMYLCATSREAFFGQGTRLTVV.

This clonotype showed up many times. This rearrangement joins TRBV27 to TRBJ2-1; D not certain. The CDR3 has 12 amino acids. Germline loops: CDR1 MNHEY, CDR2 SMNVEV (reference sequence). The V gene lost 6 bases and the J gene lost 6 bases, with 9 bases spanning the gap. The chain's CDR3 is CASSRNSNEQFF. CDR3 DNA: TGTGCCAGCAGCCGAAATAGCAATGAGCAGTTCTTC.

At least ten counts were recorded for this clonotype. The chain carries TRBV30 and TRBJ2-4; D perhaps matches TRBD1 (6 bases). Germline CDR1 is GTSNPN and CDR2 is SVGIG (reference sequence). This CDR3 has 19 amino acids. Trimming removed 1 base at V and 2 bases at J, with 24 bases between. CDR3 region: CAWSGGQPVLVGPKNIQYF. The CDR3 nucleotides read TGTGCCTGGAGTGGCGGACAGCCGGTTTTAGTGGGACCCAAAAACATTCAGTACTTC.

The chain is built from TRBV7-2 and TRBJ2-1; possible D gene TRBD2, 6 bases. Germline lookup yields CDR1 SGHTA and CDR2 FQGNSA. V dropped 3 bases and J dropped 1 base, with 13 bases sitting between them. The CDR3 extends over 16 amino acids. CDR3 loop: CASSFGGSGSYNEQFF. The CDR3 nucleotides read TGTGCCAGCAGCTTCGGTGGTAGCGGTTCCTACAATGAGCAGTTCTTC.

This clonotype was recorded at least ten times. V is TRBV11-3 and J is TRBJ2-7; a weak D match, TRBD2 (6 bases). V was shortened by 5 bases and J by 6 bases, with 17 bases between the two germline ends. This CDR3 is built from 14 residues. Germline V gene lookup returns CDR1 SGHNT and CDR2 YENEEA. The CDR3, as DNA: TGTGCCAGCAGCCCGGAAGGGCTCGGGGGCGAGCAGTACTTC. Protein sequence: CASSPEGLGGEQYF.

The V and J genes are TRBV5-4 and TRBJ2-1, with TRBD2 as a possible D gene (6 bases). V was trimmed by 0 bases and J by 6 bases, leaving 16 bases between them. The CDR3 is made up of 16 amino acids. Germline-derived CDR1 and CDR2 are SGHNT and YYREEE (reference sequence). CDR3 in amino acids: CASSLGFGSSVNEQFF. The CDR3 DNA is TGTGCCAGCAGCTTGGGGTTTGGCTCTAGCGTCAATGAGCAGTTCTTC.

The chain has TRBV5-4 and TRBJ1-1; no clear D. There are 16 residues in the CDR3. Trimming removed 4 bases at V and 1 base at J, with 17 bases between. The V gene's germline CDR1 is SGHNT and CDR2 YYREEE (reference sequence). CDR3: CASSPPPYRTNTEAFF. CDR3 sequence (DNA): TGTGCCAGCAGCCCCCCTCCGTACAGAACGAACACTGAAGCTTTCTTT.

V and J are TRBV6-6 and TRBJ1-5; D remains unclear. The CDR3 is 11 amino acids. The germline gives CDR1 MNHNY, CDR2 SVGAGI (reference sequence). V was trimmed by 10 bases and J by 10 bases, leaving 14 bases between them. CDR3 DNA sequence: TGTGCCACGTCCTCCGGGCCACCCCAGCATTTT. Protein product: CATSSGPPQHF.

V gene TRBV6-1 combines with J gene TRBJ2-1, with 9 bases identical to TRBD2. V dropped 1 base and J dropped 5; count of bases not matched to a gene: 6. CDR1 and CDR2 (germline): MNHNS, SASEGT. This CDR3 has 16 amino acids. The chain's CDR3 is CASSEGPSGGNNEQFF. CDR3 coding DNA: TGTGCCAGCAGTGAAGGACCCAGCGGGGGGAACAATGAGCAGTTCTTC.

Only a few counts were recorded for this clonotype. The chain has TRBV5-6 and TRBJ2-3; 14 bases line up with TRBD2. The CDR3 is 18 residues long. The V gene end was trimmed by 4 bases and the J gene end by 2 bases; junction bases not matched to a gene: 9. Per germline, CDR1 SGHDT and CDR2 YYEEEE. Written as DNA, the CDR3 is TGTGCCAGCAGCAAACGACTAGCGGGGGGGTGGTTCACAGATACGCAGTATTTT. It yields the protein CASSKRLAGGWFTDTQYF. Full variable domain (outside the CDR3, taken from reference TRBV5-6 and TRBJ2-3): DAGVTQSPTHLIKTRGQQVTLRCSPKSGHDTVSWYQQALGQGPQFIFQYYEEEERQRGNFPDRFSGHQFPNYSSELNVNALLLGDSALYLCASSKRLAGGWFTDTQYFGPGTRLTVL.

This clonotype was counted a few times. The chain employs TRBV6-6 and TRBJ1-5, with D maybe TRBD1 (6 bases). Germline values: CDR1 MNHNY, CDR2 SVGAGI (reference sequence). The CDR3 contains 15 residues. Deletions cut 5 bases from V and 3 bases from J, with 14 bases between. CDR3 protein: CASSEPGQINQPQHF. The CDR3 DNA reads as TGTGCCAGCAGTGAGCCAGGACAGATCAATCAGCCCCAGCATTTT.